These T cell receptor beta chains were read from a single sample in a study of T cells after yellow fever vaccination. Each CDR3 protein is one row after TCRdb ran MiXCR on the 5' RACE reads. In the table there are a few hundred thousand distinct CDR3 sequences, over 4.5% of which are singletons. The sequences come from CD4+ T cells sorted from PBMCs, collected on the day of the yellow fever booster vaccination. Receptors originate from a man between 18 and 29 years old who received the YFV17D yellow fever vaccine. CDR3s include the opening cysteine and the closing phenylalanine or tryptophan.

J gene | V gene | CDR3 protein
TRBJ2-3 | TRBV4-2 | CASSSRYSGGAITDTQYF
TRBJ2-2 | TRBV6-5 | CASSYGDLGTGELFF
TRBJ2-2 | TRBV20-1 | CSARSGQGYTGELFF
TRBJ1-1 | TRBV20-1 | CSARGGRGENTEAFF
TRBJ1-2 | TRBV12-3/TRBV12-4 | CPSSRGDYGYTF
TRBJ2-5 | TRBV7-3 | CASSLIGEGETQYF
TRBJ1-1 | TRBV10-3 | CAITRQGPNTEAFF
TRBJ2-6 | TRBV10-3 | CAVGPGANVLTF
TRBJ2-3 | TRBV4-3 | CASSDGRTDTQYF
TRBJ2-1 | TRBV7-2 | CASSSQGGWRNEQFF
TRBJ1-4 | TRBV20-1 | CSASPGRATNEKLFF
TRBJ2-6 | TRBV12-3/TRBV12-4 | CASRDTGGGANVLTF
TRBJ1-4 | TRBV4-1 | CASSRGISENEKLFF
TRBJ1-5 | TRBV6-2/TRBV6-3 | CASNPLGDRFPQHF
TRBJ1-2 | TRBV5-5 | CASSLLPPDWTGGGYGYTF
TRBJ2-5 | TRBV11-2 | CASSFGAGVAETQYF
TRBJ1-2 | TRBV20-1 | CSARDPTGGDYGYTF
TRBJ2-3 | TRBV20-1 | CSAREGLAANTDTQYF
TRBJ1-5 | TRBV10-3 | CAIRQGADQPQHF
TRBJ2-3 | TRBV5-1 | CASSLVTGGTDTQYF
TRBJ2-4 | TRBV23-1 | CASSHRGRNIQYF
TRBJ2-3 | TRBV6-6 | CASSSGQGGTQYF
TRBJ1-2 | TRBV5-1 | CASSLGAPGVYGYTF
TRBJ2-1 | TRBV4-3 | CASSQDPQGAYNEQFF
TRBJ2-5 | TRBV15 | CATSRDALQGLYQETQYF